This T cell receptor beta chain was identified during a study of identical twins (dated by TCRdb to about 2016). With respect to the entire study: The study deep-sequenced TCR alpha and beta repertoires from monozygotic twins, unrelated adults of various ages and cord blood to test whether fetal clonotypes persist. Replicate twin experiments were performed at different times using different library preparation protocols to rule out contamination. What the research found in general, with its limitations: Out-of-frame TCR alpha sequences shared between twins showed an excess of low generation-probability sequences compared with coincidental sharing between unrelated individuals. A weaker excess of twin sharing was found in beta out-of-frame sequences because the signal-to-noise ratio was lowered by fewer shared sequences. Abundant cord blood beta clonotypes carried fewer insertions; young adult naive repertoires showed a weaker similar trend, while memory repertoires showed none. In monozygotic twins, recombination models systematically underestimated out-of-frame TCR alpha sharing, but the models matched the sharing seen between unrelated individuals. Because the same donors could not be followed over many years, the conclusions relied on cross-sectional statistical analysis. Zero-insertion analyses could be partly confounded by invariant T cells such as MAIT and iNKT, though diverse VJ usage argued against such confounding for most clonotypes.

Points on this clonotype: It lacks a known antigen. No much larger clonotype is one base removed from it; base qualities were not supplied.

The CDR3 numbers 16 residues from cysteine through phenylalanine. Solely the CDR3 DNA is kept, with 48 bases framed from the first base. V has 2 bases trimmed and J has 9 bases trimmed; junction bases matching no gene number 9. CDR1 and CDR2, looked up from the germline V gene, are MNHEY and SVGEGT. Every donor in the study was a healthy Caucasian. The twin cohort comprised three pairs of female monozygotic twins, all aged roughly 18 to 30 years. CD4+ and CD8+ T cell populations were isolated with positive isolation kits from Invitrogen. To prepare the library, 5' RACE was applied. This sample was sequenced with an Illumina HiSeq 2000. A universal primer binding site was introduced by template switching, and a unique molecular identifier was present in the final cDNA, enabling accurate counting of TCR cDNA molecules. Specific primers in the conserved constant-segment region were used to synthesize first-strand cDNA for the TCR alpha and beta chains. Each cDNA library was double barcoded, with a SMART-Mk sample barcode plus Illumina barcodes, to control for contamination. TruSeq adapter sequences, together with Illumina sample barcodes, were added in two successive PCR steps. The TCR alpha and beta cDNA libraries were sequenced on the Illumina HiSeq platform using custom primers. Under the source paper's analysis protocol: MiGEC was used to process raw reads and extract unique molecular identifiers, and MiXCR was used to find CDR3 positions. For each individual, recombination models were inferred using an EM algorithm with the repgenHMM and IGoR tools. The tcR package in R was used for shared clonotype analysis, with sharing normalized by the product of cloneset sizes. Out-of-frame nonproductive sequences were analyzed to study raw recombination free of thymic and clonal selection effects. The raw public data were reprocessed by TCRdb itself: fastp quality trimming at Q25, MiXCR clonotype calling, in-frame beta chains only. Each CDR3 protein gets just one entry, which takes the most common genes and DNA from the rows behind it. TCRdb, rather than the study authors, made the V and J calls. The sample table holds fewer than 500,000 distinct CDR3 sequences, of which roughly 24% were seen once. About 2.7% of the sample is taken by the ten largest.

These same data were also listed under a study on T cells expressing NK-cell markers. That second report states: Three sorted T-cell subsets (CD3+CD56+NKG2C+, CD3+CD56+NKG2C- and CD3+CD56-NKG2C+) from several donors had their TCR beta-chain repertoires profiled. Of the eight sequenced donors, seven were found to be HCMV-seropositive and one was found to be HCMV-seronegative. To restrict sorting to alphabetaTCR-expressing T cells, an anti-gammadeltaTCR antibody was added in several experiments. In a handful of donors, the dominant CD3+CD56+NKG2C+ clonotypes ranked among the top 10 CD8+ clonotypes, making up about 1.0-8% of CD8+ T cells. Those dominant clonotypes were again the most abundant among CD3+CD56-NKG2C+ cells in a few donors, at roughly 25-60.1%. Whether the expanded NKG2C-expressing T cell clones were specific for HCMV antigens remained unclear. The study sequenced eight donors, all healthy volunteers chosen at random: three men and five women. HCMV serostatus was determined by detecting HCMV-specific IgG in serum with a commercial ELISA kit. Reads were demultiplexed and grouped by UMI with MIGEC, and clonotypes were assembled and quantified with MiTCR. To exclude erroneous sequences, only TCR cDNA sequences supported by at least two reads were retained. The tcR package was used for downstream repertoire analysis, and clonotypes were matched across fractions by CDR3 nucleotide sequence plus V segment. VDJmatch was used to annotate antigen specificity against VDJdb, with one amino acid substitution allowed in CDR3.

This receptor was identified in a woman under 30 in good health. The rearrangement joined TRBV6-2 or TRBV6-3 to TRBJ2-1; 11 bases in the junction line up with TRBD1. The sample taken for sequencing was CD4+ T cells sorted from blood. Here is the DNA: TGTGCCAGCAGTTACGTCAGGACAGGGGGCTTGAGTGAGCAGTTCTTC. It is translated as CASSYVRTGGLSEQFF.